This TCR beta chain stems from a study of monozygotic twins with inflammatory bowel disease. Study-wide results and caveats: Healthy co-twins showed greater TCRbeta diversity (inverse Simpson) than IBD patients. Different T cell subtypes could not be distinguished. Any single strong signal or clonotype tied to IBD lacked support.

TCRdb reanalyzed the 5' RACE reads, giving one entry per CDR3 protein sequence and no DNA. The sample includes approximately 400,000 distinct CDR3 sequences. CDR3 length: 14 amino acids. With regard to this clonotype: What it recognizes is unknown.

The genes are TRBV12-3 or TRBV12-4 and TRBJ1-5. This clonotype was obtained from a human donor with ulcerative colitis or Crohn's disease, or a healthy co-twin of an affected twin (not recorded which). The sequenced sample was blood. This CDR3 reads CASSLVDSNQPQHF.